The rows below give T cell receptor beta chains drawn from one sample of a study of T cell repertoires in cytomegalovirus infection. No antigen has been identified for these receptors. Via MiXCR, TCRdb re-called the reads, giving one row per CDR3 protein. The table has around 800,000 distinct CDR3 sequences, 30% to 35% seen once; the top ten hold roughly 12%. The sample in question was cultured CD8+ T cells from PBMCs, obtained from culture after CMV antigen stimulation. The receptor set was obtained from a human donor in good health (CMV status not recorded). Some clones in this sample may be carry-over from other donors' samples. CDR3s include the opening cysteine and the closing phenylalanine or tryptophan. A D gene is named only where the DNA matches it firmly. Rows give clone size only sometimes, using once, few, many, or a class for an expanded clone.

TRBD1 | TRBJ2-7 | few | TRBV7-9 | CASSLAWDSSYEQYF | TGTGCCAGCAGCTTAGCGTGGGACAGCTCCTACGAGCAGTACTTC
- | TRBJ2-2 | - | TRBV29-1 | CSVDLEGNTGELFF | TGCAGCGTTGATCTGGAGGGGAACACCGGGGAGCTGTTTTTT
TRBD2 | TRBJ2-5 | few | TRBV15 | CATSSGIAGVQETQYF | TGTGCCACCAGCAGTGGCATAGCGGGGGTGCAAGAGACCCAGTACTTC
- | TRBJ2-1 | - | TRBV6-2/TRBV6-3 | CASSYSDNEQFF | TGTGCCAGCAGTTACTCAGACAATGAGCAGTTCTTC
- | TRBJ1-1 | once | TRBV7-9 | CASSRENKRNMNTEAYF | TGTGCCAGCAGCCGCGAGAACAAACGAAACATGAACACTGAAGCTTACTTT
- | TRBJ1-5 | - | TRBV2 | CASSDWIEVRGPQHF | TGTGCCAGCAGTGATTGGATTGAAGTCCGCGGGCCCCAGCATTTT
TRBD1 | TRBJ1-4 | - | TRBV27 | CASSLSTGMGEKLFF | TGTGCCAGCAGTTTATCGACAGGGATGGGTGAAAAACTGTTTTTT
- | TRBJ1-1 | few | TRBV5-4 | CASRSDRGSPEAFF | TGTGCCAGCAGATCGGACCGAGGAAGTCCTGAAGCTTTCTTT
- | TRBJ1-2 | - | TRBV29-1 | CSVEDLAYYGYTF | TGCAGCGTTGAAGATTTAGCCTACTATGGCTACACCTTC
TRBD1 | TRBJ2-7 | few | TRBV7-6 | CASSPLTGIGGEQYF | TGTGCCAGTAGCCCCCTGACAGGGATAGGGGGCGAGCAGTACTTC
TRBD1 | TRBJ2-7 | - | TRBV5-5 | CASSPGQLSYEQYF | TGTGCCAGCAGCCCGGGACAGCTTTCCTACGAGCAGTACTTC
- | TRBJ1-2 | - | TRBV6-2/TRBV6-3 | CASSPRQDYYGYTF | TGTGCCAGCAGTCCTAGACAGGACTACTATGGCTACACCTTC
TRBD1 | TRBJ1-5 | few | TRBV6-1 | CASSESDRGPYSNQPQHF | TGTGCCAGCAGTGAATCGGACAGGGGGCCTTATAGCAATCAGCCCCAGCATTTT
- | TRBJ2-1 | - | TRBV24-1 | CATSAEIYFNEQFF | TGTGCCACCAGTGCGGAGATTTACTTCAATGAGCAGTTCTTC
- | TRBJ1-4 | few | TRBV6-1 | CATGPTNEKLFF | TGTGCCACCGGACCAACTAATGAAAAACTGTTTTTT
- | TRBJ2-1 | - | TRBV4-2 | CASSPGVLLEQFF | TGTGCCAGCAGCCCGGGAGTTTTGCTTGAGCAGTTCTTC
- | TRBJ1-4 | few | TRBV7-9 | CASSSAISATGKLFF | TGTGCCAGCAGTTCCGCGATATCCGCGACTGGAAAACTGTTTTTT
- | TRBJ1-2 | few | TRBV27 | CASSLSLMRFGYTF | TGTGCCAGCAGTTTATCTCTTATGAGGTTCGGCTACACCTTC
- | TRBJ1-2 | - | TRBV27 | CASSPLRAYGYTF | TGTGCCAGCAGCCCCCTCAGGGCCTATGGCTACACCTTC
TRBD1 | TRBJ2-2 | few | TRBV27 | CASYAGGWTGELFF | TGTGCCAGCTATGCAGGGGGATGGACCGGGGAGCTGTTTTTT
- | TRBJ1-2 | - | TRBV27 | CASTATPNYGYTF | TGTGCCAGCACCGCGACACCTAACTATGGCTACACCTTC
- | TRBJ1-1 | few | TRBV12-3/TRBV12-4 | CASRGSLNTEAFF | TGTGCCAGCAGAGGTAGTTTAAACACTGAAGCTTTCTTT
- | TRBJ1-1 | - | TRBV6-6 | CANSPGQHTEAFF | TGTGCCAACAGTCCCGGACAGCACACTGAAGCTTTCTTT
- | TRBJ1-2 | - | TRBV12-5 | CASGLTRMVYGYTF | TGTGCTAGTGGTTTGACCCGTATGGTCTATGGCTACACCTTC
- | TRBJ1-1 | - | TRBV5-1 | CASSFRRSMNTEAFF | TGCGCCAGCAGCTTTCGACGGAGCATGAACACTGAAGCTTTCTTT
- | TRBJ2-5 | - | TRBV7-9 | CASSLVMGLETQYF | TGTGCCAGCAGCTTAGTTATGGGTTTGGAGACCCAGTACTTC
TRBD2 | TRBJ2-1 | - | TRBV11-2 | CASSGSSGETYNEQFF | TGTGCCAGCAGCGGATCTAGCGGGGAAACCTACAATGAGCAGTTCTTC
TRBD2 | TRBJ2-5 | - | TRBV27 | CASSLYLAGGPETQYF | TGTGCCAGCAGTTTATATCTAGCGGGGGGGCCGGAGACCCAGTACTTC
TRBD1 | TRBJ2-3 | - | TRBV4-1 | CASSQTGVPTDTQYF | TGCGCCAGCAGCCAGACAGGGGTACCCACAGATACGCAGTATTTT
- | TRBJ1-2 | many | TRBV7-2 | CASSFGRGYTF | TGTGCCAGCAGCTTTGGACGGGGCTACACCTTC
TRBD2 | TRBJ2-1 | few | TRBV5-6 | CASSPSADSGGLNSYNEQFF | TGTGCCAGCAGCCCTTCGGCGGATAGCGGGGGGCTAAACTCCTACAATGAGCAGTTCTTC
TRBD1 | TRBJ1-2 | many | TRBV7-2 | CASSPAGGGLPYGYTF | TGTGCCAGCAGCCCTGCAGGGGGAGGGCTGCCCTATGGCTACACCTTC
- | TRBJ1-1 | - | TRBV19 | CASSIAGDHRLNTEAFF | TGTGCCAGTAGTATAGCAGGGGACCACCGACTAAACACTGAAGCTTTCTTT
TRBD1 | TRBJ2-1 | - | TRBV5-1 | CASSGRTGVGNEQFF | TGCGCCAGCAGCGGACGGACAGGGGTTGGCAATGAGCAGTTCTTC
- | TRBJ1-1 | few | TRBV6-5 | CASSYGGRRTEAFF | TGTGCCAGCAGTTACGGGGGGCGCCGTACTGAAGCTTTCTTT
- | TRBJ2-2 | few | TRBV19 | CASLWHTGELFF | TGTGCCAGCCTGTGGCACACCGGGGAGCTGTTTTTT
- | TRBJ1-5 | - | TRBV5-6 | CASSPGRGRNQPQHF | TGTGCCAGCAGCCCCGGGAGAGGACGGAATCAGCCCCAGCATTTT
TRBD2 | TRBJ2-1 | - | TRBV7-4 | CASSRKGLVGFNEQFF | TGTGCCAGCAGCCGGAAGGGACTAGTGGGGTTCAATGAGCAGTTCTTC
- | TRBJ1-3 | - | TRBV7-6 | CASSSTVPGNTIYF | TGTGCCAGCAGCTCCACAGTCCCTGGAAACACCATATATTTT
- | TRBJ2-2 | - | TRBV7-9 | CASIDQGTNTGELFF | TGTGCCAGCATCGACCAGGGGACAAACACCGGGGAGCTGTTTTTT
TRBD1 | TRBJ2-5 | many | TRBV7-8 | CASSQPGQAQETQYF | TGTGCCAGCAGCCAACCGGGACAGGCTCAAGAGACCCAGTACTTC
- | TRBJ1-1 | - | TRBV19 | CASSRGQFVNTEAFF | TGTGCCAGTAGTAGAGGACAGTTTGTGAACACTGAAGCTTTCTTT
- | TRBJ1-1 | - | TRBV6-5 | CASTEGGRTEAFF | TGTGCCAGCACCGAGGGGGGCCGCACTGAAGCTTTCTTT
- | TRBJ1-4 | - | TRBV7-9 | CASGLQGTNEKLFF | TGTGCCAGTGGGCTGCAGGGGACTAATGAAAAACTGTTTTTT
- | TRBJ1-2 | - | TRBV7-4 | CASSFNRDEHGYTF | TGTGCCAGCAGCTTTAACCGAGACGAGCATGGCTACACCTTC
TRBD1 | TRBJ1-6 | - | TRBV19 | CASSGSTGVGSPLHF | TGTGCCAGTAGTGGATCGACAGGGGTTGGTTCACCCCTCCACTTT
- | TRBJ2-2 | many | TRBV11-2 | CASSLGAGSRNTGELFF | TGTGCCAGCAGCTTAGGAGCCGGCAGTCGTAACACCGGGGAGCTGTTTTTT
- | TRBJ1-1 | - | TRBV6-1 | CATRAGTEAFF | TGTGCCACGCGAGCGGGGACTGAAGCTTTCTTT
- | TRBJ2-1 | - | TRBV15 | CATSSSPGEQFF | TGTGCCACCAGCAGCTCTCCCGGTGAGCAGTTCTTC
- | TRBJ2-7 | - | TRBV12-3/TRBV12-4 | CASSLVVGSSYEQYF | TGTGCCAGCAGTTTAGTGGTGGGGTCCTCCTACGAGCAGTACTTC